This T cell receptor (beta chain) was profiled in a study of cytomegalovirus exposure and HLA in healthy donors. The study, taken as a whole, reports: Sequences of the TCR beta chain were said to predict the HLA-A and HLA-B alleles of most subjects accurately. Some V segments, TRBV6-2 and TRBV6-3 among them, were indistinguishable and were therefore excluded.

It was with 60 Vbeta and 13 Jbeta primers that the PCR ran. The table came from immunoSEQ multiplex PCR; TCRdb's copy has only in-frame clones and leaves some out. The sample holds about 120,000 clones, almost 85% seen once. Germline trimming cut 1 base from V and 5 bases from J; bases unmatched to any gene: 6. Germline assignment: CDR1 LGHNA and CDR2 YNFKEQ. The CDR3 totals 15 residues. As for this clone: Its antigen remains unknown.

Sequencing was done on a sample of PBMCs. The chain recombines TRBV4-2 with TRBJ2-7; the match to TRBD2 covers 9 bases. This receptor was identified in a young woman in good health and CMV-seronegative. The CDR3 nucleotides are TGTGCCAGCAGCCAAGGTGCTAGCGGGGTAAACGAGCAGTACTTC. Translated, it gives CASSQGASGVNEQYF.